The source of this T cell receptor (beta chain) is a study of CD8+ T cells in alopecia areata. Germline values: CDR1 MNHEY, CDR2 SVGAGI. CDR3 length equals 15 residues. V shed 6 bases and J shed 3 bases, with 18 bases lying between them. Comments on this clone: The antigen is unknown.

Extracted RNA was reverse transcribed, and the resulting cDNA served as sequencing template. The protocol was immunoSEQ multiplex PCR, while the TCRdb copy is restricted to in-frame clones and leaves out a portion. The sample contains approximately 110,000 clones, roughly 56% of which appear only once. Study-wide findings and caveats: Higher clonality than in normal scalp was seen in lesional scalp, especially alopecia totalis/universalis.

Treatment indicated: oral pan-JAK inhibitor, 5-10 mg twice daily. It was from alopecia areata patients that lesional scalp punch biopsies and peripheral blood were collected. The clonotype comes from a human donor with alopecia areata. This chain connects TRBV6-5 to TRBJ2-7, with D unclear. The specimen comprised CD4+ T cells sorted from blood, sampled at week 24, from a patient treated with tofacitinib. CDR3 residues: CASRVSPSSLYEQYF. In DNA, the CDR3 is TGTGCCAGCAGGGTCAGTCCGTCCAGCCTCTACGAGCAGTACTTC.